A single sample is the source of the 8 T cell receptor beta chains below, sequenced in a study of blood T cell repertoires in COVID-19. Sequencing used immunoSEQ multiplex PCR; TCRdb keeps in-frame clones, though not all of them. The data hold roughly 230,000 clones, with nearly 90% observed a single time. What was sequenced was PBMCs or T cells enriched from blood (not recorded which). The receptors derive from a woman aged 30 to 39 with acute COVID-19.

This chain connects TRBV9 to TRBJ2-3; the D gene is possibly TRBD2 (5 bases). The CDR3 loop spans 13 amino acids. CDR1 SGDLS and CDR2 YYNGEE come from the germline V gene. Trimming removed 0 bases from V and 10 bases from J, with 12 bases in between. The CDR3 is CASSVGLATSQYF. In DNA form, the CDR3 reads TGTGCCAGCAGCGTAGGTCTAGCCACGTCGCAGTATTTT. The full variable domain, with the rest looked up from reference TRBV9 and TRBJ2-3, is DSGVTQTPKHLITATGQRVTLRCSPRSGDLSVYWYQQSLDQGLQFLIQYYNGEERAKGNILERFSAQQFPDLHSELNLSSLELGDSALYFCASSVGLATSQYFGPGTRLTVL.

This chain links TRBV27 with TRBJ1-4; possible D gene TRBD1, 5 bases. The germline CDR1 and CDR2 sequences are MNHEY and SMNVEV (reference sequence). CDR3 length equals 15 residues. V shed 0 bases and J shed 10 bases, with 15 bases lying between them. CDR3 in DNA: TGTGCCAGCAGTTTATCGGTCGACGGGGGAGGAAAACTGTTTTTT. It yields the protein CASSLSVDGGGKLFF.

This clone was seen just once. J is TRBJ1-6 and V is TRBV12-3 or TRBV12-4; 8 bases are a match to TRBD1. The CDR3 covers 12 residues. V shed 7 bases and J 9 bases; nucleotides not matched to a gene: 2. The CDR3 DNA sequence: TGTGCCAGCACCACAGGGGGTTCACCCCTCCACTTT. Its protein is CASTTGGSPLHF.

The J gene is TRBJ1-1, the V gene TRBV6-5; D unresolved. Trimming cost V 6 bases and J 3 bases, with 11 bases left between them. From germline, CDR1 is MNHEY and CDR2 SVGAGI. The length of the CDR3 is 13 residues. CDR3 in amino acids: CASRQEEDTEAFF. For the CDR3, the DNA is TGTGCCAGCAGACAAGAAGAGGACACTGAAGCTTTCTTT.

V and J are TRBV9 and TRBJ2-2; tentatively, D is TRBD2 (5 bases). Trimming pared 0 bases from V and 4 bases from J, leaving 7 bases between. From germline, CDR1 is SGDLS and CDR2 YYNGEE. CDR3 length: 14 residues. For the CDR3, the DNA is TGTGCCAGCAGCGTAGGCGGGCCCACCGGGGAGCTGTTTTTT. Translation gives CASSVGGPTGELFF.

This clone has more than one count but fewer than ten. The rearrangement joins TRBV19 to TRBJ1-2; the D is unclear. V was trimmed by 5 bases and J by 9 bases, leaving 13 bases between them. Germline V CDR1 and CDR2: LNHDA, SQIVND (reference sequence). The CDR3 spans 12 residues. The CDR3 DNA follows: TGTGCCAGTAGTCCTCGGGAAGGAAGCTACACCTTC. Protein product: CASSPREGSYTF.

This sequence joins TRBV5-1 and TRBJ2-7, with 9 nucleotides matching TRBD2. Trimming cost V 2 bases and J 3 bases; bases outside gene matches: 6. Per germline, CDR1 SGHRS and CDR2 YFSETQ. This CDR3 contains 15 residues. CDR3 coding DNA: TGCGCCAGCAGCTTCGGGACTAGCAGTGGCTACGAGCAGTACTTC. Protein product: CASSFGTSSGYEQYF.

V gene TRBV27 combines with J gene TRBJ2-1, with 9 bases matching TRBD2. The CDR3 spans 13 residues. The ends lost 8 bases at V and 6 bases at J; junction bases unmatched: 5. CDR1 and CDR2 (germline): MNHEY, SMNVEV (reference sequence). The DNA of the CDR3 is TGTGCCAGCCGGGGGACTAGCAGCAATGAGCAGTTCTTC. Its protein product is CASRGTSSNEQFF.